This T cell receptor beta chain was sequenced for a study of T cell responses to AZD1222 COVID-19 vaccine. This clone was picked up one time. The CDR3 extends over 11 amino acids. Trimming removed 8 bases from V and 1 base from J, with 8 bases in between. Germline assignment: CDR1 SQVTM and CDR2 ANQGSEA. Pooling was applied to second doses at about 4 or about 12 weeks. Repertoires were generated with immunoSEQ multiplex PCR, while TCRdb's copy carries only in-frame clones and drops some. The sample lists 250,000 to 300,000 clones, 90% to 95% occurring once. The sample here was peripheral blood, taken 28 days after the second AZD1222 dose. The V gene is TRBV29-1, the J gene TRBJ2-5, with D tentatively TRBD1 (6 bases). This clonotype was sampled from an adult who received the AZD1222 COVID-19 vaccine. The CDR3 DNA follows: TGCAGCCAGGGGAGCCAAGAGACCCAGTACTTC. Encoded protein: CSQGSQETQYF.